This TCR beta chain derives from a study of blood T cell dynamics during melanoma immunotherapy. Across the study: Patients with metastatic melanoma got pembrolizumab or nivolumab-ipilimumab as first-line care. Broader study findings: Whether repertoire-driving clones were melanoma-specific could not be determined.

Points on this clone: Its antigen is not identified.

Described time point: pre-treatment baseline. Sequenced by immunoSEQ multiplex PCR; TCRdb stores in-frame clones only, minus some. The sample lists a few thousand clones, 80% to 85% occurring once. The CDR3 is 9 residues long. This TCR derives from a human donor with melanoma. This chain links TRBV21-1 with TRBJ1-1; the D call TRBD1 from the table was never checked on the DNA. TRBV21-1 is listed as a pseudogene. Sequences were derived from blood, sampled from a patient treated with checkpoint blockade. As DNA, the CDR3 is TGTGCCAGCCAGGTTTACGCTTTCTTT. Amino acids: CASQVYAFF.